This TCR beta chain originates from a study of cytomegalovirus exposure and HLA in healthy donors. Regarding donors, all were healthy bone marrow donors. The PCR made use of 60 Vbeta and 13 Jbeta primers. Assay used: immunoSEQ multiplex PCR; TCRdb lists only in-frame clones, some missing. The top ten hold roughly 3.5% of the sample, which has about 77,000 clones, about 80% seen once. As for this clone: Its antigen remains unknown.

Study findings and constraints: Later genetic work tied a missense DCLRE1C variant to beta-chain V and J trimming. Per published reports, the classifier diagnosed cytomegalovirus status with high specificity and sensitivity.

Trimming took off 5 bases at V and 1 base at J, with 14 bases between the two ends. This CDR3 has 15 residues. The germline CDR1 and CDR2 sequences are SGHTA and FQGTGA. The rearrangement joins TRBV7-3 to TRBJ1-1; D unresolved. The sequenced sample consisted of PBMCs. This sequence originates from a man aged 40-49 years in good health and CMV-seronegative. The CDR3 loop is CASSRGILGNTEAFF. In nucleotides, the CDR3 is TGTGCCAGCAGCAGAGGGATTTTAGGGAACACTGAAGCTTTCTTT.